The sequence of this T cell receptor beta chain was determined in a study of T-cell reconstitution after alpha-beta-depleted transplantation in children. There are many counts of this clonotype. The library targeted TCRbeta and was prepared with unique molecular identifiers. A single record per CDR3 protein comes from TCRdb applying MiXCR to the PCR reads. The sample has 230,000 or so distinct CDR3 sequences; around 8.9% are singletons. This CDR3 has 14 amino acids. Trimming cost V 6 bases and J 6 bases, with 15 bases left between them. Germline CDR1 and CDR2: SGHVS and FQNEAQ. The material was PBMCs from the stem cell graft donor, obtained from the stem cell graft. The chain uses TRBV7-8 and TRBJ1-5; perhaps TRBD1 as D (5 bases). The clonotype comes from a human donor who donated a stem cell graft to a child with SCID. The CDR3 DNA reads TGTGCCAGCAGTCCCCAGGGTTCAGGTCAGCCCCAGCATTTT. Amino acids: CASSPQGSGQPQHF.